These T cell receptor beta chains were read from a single sample in a study of blood T cell repertoires in COVID-19. Here immunoSEQ multiplex PCR was the method, and the copy in TCRdb shows in-frame clones only, minus some. The profile shows 180,000 or so clones, approximately 80% of them singletons. Material for sequencing was PBMCs or T cells enriched from blood (not recorded which). All receptors come from a woman in her fifties or sixties who had recovered from COVID-19. Each CDR3 is given with its conserved first and last residue. A clone size is listed for some rows: how often the clone was seen (once, few, many), or a class if it is expanded.

abundance,v_gene,CDR3aa
few,TRBV19,CASSIRGNTEAFF
-,TRBV19,CASSQGLAGGLNPNTGELFF
once,TRBV7-3,CASSLDRTETQYF
-,TRBV12-5,CASGLPSFPGQRNYEQYF
-,TRBV4-1,CASSSTGGVAAFF
few,TRBV6-5,CASSYRGNTEAFF
few,TRBV12-3/TRBV12-4,CASSGQGVTEAFF
-,TRBV5-6,CASSLMVGSGGANVLTF
-,TRBV6-5,CASSATGRTKAFF
-,TRBV27,CASSLRGNQPQHF
-,TRBV15,CATGTSGNSYNEQFF
-,TRBV6-1,CASSEAGRGLGGYTF
-,TRBV7-9,CASRPHSTGVYEQYF
-,TRBV10-1,CASKRTGITEAFF
-,TRBV5-1,CASSLAGGDTQYF
-,TRBV5-4,CASSWVGADTQYF
-,TRBV5-1,CASSSGQMNTEAFF
-,TRBV5-1,CASTRKTGTGELFF
-,TRBV4-2,CASSQGLAGGLSYEQYF
-,TRBV7-9,CASSPGGGNGNTIYF
-,TRBV28,CASSTQDRVAEAFF
-,TRBV2,CASSEALAGVGGELFF